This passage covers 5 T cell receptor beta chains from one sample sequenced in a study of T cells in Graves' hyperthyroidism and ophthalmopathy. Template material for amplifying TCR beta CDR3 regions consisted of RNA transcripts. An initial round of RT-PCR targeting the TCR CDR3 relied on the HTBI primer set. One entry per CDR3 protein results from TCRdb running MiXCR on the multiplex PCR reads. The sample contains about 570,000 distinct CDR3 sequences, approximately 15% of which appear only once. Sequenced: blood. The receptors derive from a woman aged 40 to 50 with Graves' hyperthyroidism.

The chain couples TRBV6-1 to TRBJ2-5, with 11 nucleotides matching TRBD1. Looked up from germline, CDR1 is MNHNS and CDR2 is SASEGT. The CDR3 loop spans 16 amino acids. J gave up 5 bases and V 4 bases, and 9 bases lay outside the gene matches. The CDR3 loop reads CASSVQPGQGGETQYF. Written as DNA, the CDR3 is TGTGCCAGCAGTGTCCAACCGGGACAGGGGGGGGAGACCCAGTACTTC.

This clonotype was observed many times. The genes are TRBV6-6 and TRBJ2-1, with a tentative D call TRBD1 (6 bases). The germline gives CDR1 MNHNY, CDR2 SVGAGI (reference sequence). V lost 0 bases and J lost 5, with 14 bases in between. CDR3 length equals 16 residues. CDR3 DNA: TGTGCCAGCAGTTACTCGACAGGCACCGGACACAATGAGCAGTTCTTC. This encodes CASSYSTGTGHNEQFF.

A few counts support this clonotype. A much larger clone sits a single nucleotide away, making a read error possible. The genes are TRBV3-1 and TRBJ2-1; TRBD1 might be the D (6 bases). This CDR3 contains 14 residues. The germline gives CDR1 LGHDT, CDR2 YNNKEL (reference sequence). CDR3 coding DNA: TGTGCCAGCACCCAGGGGCTACTATACAATGTGCAGTTCTTC. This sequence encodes CASTQGLLYNVQFF.

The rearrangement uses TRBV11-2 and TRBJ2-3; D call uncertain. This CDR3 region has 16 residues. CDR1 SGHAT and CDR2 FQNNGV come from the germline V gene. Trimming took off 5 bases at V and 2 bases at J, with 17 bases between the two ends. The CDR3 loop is CASSQAIEDSTDTQYF. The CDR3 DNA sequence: TGTGCCAGCAGCCAAGCCATAGAGGATTCCACAGATACGCAGTATTTT.

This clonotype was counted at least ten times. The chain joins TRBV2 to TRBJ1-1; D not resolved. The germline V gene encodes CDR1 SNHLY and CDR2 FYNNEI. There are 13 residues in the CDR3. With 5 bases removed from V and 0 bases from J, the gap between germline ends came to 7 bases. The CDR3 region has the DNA TGTGCCAGCAGTACACCCATGAACACTGAAGCTTTCTTT. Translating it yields CASSTPMNTEAFF.